These 31 T cell receptor beta chains were sequenced from one sample in a study of shared clonotypes between healthy human individuals. Some clones are missing from TCRdb's copy, which holds only in-frame ones; the method was immunoSEQ multiplex PCR. The table has roughly 2.1 million clones, 93% seen once. Terminally differentiated effector memory CD45RA+ cells were excluded from the naive CD8 cells, which were CD45RO-negative and positively selected for CCR7. Sequenced: naive CD8+ T cells from PBMCs. These receptors all stem from a man aged 18 to 29 in good health. Some clones in this sample may be carry-over from other donors' samples.

V usage is TRBV27 and J usage is TRBJ2-3; TRBD2 matches 7 bases. J gave up 0 bases and V 5 bases, and 5 bases lay outside the gene matches. CDR1 is MNHEY, CDR2 SMNVEV, per germline (reference sequence). The length of the CDR3 is 15 residues. CDR3 coding DNA: TGTGCCAGCAGTCCCGGGACTACTAGCACAGATACGCAGTATTTT. Translation: CASSPGTTSTDTQYF.

The chain has TRBV10-3 and TRBJ2-5; 7 bases are a match to TRBD1. Germline V CDR1 and CDR2: ENHRY, SYGVKD. The trim removed 3 bases at V and 4 bases at J, leaving 11 bases unmatched. The CDR3 runs 16 residues. CDR3 loop: CAISDADRGGGETQYF. The CDR3 DNA follows: TGTGCCATCAGTGACGCGGACCGAGGGGGCGGAGAGACCCAGTACTTC.

In this sample, this clone turned up once. The gene calls are TRBV13 and TRBJ2-2; possible D gene TRBD1, 7 bases. Trimming shortened V by 1 base and J by 5 bases, and 17 bases separated the two germline ends. Looked up from germline, CDR1 is PRHDT and CDR2 is FYEKMQ (reference sequence). This CDR3 spans 17 amino acids. CDR3 loop: CASSLEGGRGLTGELFF. As DNA, the CDR3 is TGTGCCAGCAGCTTAGAAGGGGGCAGGGGACTGACCGGGGAGCTGTTTTTT.

The CDR3 loop reads CASSPNRGSDSYNEQFF. The DNA for the CDR3 is TGTGCCAGCAGCCCCAACCGGGGAAGCGACTCCTACAATGAGCAGTTCTTC. The rearrangement uses TRBV7-6 and TRBJ2-1; D is perhaps TRBD2 (5 bases). The V end lost 5 bases, the J end lost 0 bases, and 17 bases lay between the germline ends. The germline V gene has CDR1 SGHVS and CDR2 FNYEAQ. The CDR3 consists of 17 residues.

This clone was recorded a few times. Other DNA sequences in this sample translate to the same CDR3. The CDR3 reads CASSLSASSGNTIYF. CDR3 DNA sequence: TGTGCCAGCAGTTTATCGGCAAGCTCTGGAAACACCATATATTTT. The chain couples TRBV27 to TRBJ1-3; no clear D. Trimming pared 0 bases from V and 0 bases from J, leaving 6 bases between. The CDR3 is 15 amino acids. Germline-derived CDR1 and CDR2 are MNHEY and SMNVEV (reference sequence).

This clone was picked up a small number of times. The chain recombines TRBV11-2 with TRBJ2-1; D not resolved. V shed 5 bases and J shed 7 bases, with 9 bases lying between them. CDR3 length equals 12 residues. The germline V gene has CDR1 SGHAT and CDR2 FQNNGV. CDR3 protein: CASSNLKNEQFF. The CDR3 DNA sequence: TGTGCCAGCAGCAACCTCAAGAATGAGCAGTTCTTC.

The table lists this clone with a count of one. The chain uses TRBV4-1 and TRBJ1-5; 9 bases match TRBD1. Per the germline V gene, CDR1 is MGHRA and CDR2 is YSYEKL. V was pared by 2 bases and J by 2 bases, with 4 bases of the junction left unmatched. CDR3 length equals 16 residues. The CDR3 sequence is CASSQRDRVGNQPQHF. The CDR3, as DNA: TGCGCCAGCAGCCAACGGGACAGGGTTGGCAATCAGCCCCAGCATTTT.

The chain employs TRBV4-1 and TRBJ2-7; the match to TRBD2 covers 7 bases. The length of the CDR3 is 16 residues. J was trimmed by 3 bases and V by 1 base; bases with no gene match: 9. In germline, CDR1 is MGHRA, CDR2 YSYEKL. The CDR3, as DNA: TGCGCCAGCAGCCAAGTTTCGGGGGGAATCATCTACGAGCAGTACTTC. Its translation: CASSQVSGGIIYEQYF.

This chain uses TRBV27 with TRBJ2-7; 7 bases line up with TRBD2. This CDR3 is 14 amino acids long. Germline V gene data show CDR1 as MNHEY and CDR2 as SMNVEV (reference sequence). V shed 5 bases, J shed 0 bases, and the junction held 4 bases outside the gene matches. The CDR3: CASSPERDSYEQYF. As DNA, the CDR3 is TGTGCCAGCAGTCCCGAGCGGGACTCCTACGAGCAGTACTTC.

The V and J genes are TRBV27 and TRBJ1-1; D might be TRBD1 (5 bases). The germline CDR1 and CDR2 sequences are MNHEY and SMNVEV (reference sequence). The CDR3 covers 16 residues. V was pared by 5 bases and J by 1 base, with 17 bases between. CDR3 nucleotide sequence: TGTGCCAGCAGTCCGCCCCTAGGGGAGCCGAACACTGAAGCTTTCTTT. Its protein product is CASSPPLGEPNTEAFF.

The genes are TRBV30 and TRBJ1-6; D unresolved. V gave up 1 base and J gave up 7 bases, with 11 bases separating them. The CDR3 is 14 residues long. In germline, CDR1 is GTSNPN, CDR2 SVGIG (reference sequence). The CDR3 region has the DNA TGTGCCTGGAGTGGGAGGACGGAAAATTCACCCCTCCACTTT. Translated, it gives CAWSGRTENSPLHF.

V usage is TRBV29-1 and J usage is TRBJ2-3; the D is unclear. V was clipped by 4 bases and J by 6 bases, with 5 bases between them. CDR3 length: 10 residues. Germline lookup yields CDR1 SQVTM and CDR2 ANQGSEA. The CDR3 DNA sequence: TGCAGCGTTGTCTCCGATACGCAGTATTTT. This sequence encodes CSVVSDTQYF.

This clone is a singleton in its sample. Other DNA sequences of this sample code for an identical CDR3. This rearrangement joins TRBV7-8 to TRBJ2-7; D is uncertain. There are 13 residues in the CDR3. Per the germline V gene, CDR1 is SGHVS and CDR2 is FQNEAQ. Trimming removed 4 bases at V and 2 bases at J, with 9 bases between. The CDR3 sequence: CASSSARTYEQYF. CDR3 in DNA: TGTGCCAGCAGCTCGGCCAGAACCTACGAGCAGTACTTC.

On this clone: Other DNA sequences in the same sample also yield this CDR3. The chain has TRBV7-9 and TRBJ1-2, with D possibly being TRBD1 (5 bases). V lost 5 bases, J lost 4 bases, and 14 bases lay in between. This CDR3 contains 14 residues. The germline V gene has CDR1 SEHNR and CDR2 FQNEAQ (reference sequence). The CDR3 loop is CASSPAGAGYGYTF. CDR3 in DNA: TGTGCCAGCAGCCCAGCCGGGGCCGGCTATGGCTACACCTTC.

The V gene is TRBV5-1, the J gene TRBJ2-7; D may be TRBD1 or TRBD2 (5 bases each). The CDR3 runs 15 residues. V lost 3 bases and J lost 2, with 15 bases in between. The germline V gene has CDR1 SGHRS and CDR2 YFSETQ. In DNA form, the CDR3 reads TGCGCCAGCAGCTGGGCCGGGGCAGAGACCTACGAGCAGTACTTC. Protein: CASSWAGAETYEQYF.

The rearrangement uses TRBV27 and TRBJ2-1; 13 positions match TRBD2. This CDR3 has 14 residues. CDR1 and CDR2 (germline): MNHEY, SMNVEV (reference sequence). Germline trimming cut 10 bases from V and 7 bases from J; bases unmatched to any gene: 7. The CDR3 DNA sequence: TGTGCCACCACTAGCGGGAGGGCGTGGAATGAGCAGTTCTTC. This encodes CATTSGRAWNEQFF.

The chain links TRBV9 to TRBJ2-3; D is uncertain. Germline V CDR1 and CDR2: SGDLS, YYNGEE. V lost 0 bases to trimming and J lost 2 bases, with 10 bases between them. The CDR3 is made up of 15 amino acids. This CDR3 reads CASSVGQANTDTQYF. DNA of the CDR3: TGTGCCAGCAGCGTAGGTCAGGCCAACACAGATACGCAGTATTTT.

The chain employs TRBV28 and TRBJ2-7; tentative D call: TRBD2 (6 bases). The germline V and J ends were trimmed by 5 bases and 2 bases, with 13 bases remaining between them. CDR1 is MDHEN, CDR2 SYDVKM, per germline. This CDR3 spans 14 amino acids. The CDR3 loop is CASSTWGRPYEQYF. CDR3 nucleotides: TGTGCCAGCAGTACTTGGGGGAGGCCCTACGAGCAGTACTTC.

The chain couples TRBV6-5 to TRBJ2-7, with 7 bases identical to TRBD1. V lost 0 bases to trimming and J lost 4 bases; unmatched junction nucleotides: 9. CDR1 and CDR2 (germline): MNHEY, SVGAGI. This CDR3 is built from 16 residues. This CDR3 is CASSYSEEGATYEQYF. For the CDR3, the DNA is TGTGCCAGCAGTTACTCGGAAGAGGGGGCCACTTACGAGCAGTACTTC.

The chain has TRBV2 and TRBJ1-5; D is unresolved. Trimming left V 3 bases short and J 0 bases short, with 6 bases between. Germline V gene lookup returns CDR1 SNHLY and CDR2 FYNNEI. This CDR3 region has 14 residues. DNA of the CDR3: TGTGCCAGCAGTGAGGTTCCTAGCAATCAGCCCCAGCATTTT. This translates into CASSEVPSNQPQHF.

This chain joins TRBV15 and TRBJ2-2, with D tentatively TRBD2 (7 bases). Trimming took off 3 bases at V and 3 bases at J, with 17 bases between the two ends. Germline CDR1 LNHNV, CDR2 YYDKDF (reference sequence). The CDR3 is 17 residues long. The CDR3 DNA reads as TGTGCCACCAGCAGCCTAACACAGGGAGGGTACACCGGGGAGCTGTTTTTT. Protein: CATSSLTQGGYTGELFF.

In its sample, this clone was seen once. The CDR3 region has the DNA TGTGCCAGCAGCGTAGCTGGTACTGGGACTAGCAGGTCCGTCCTGACTTTC. Its protein product is CASSVAGTGTSRSVLTF. The chain recombines TRBV9 with TRBJ2-6; 9 positions match TRBD2. Germline V lookup: CDR1 SGDLS, CDR2 YYNGEE. This CDR3 has 17 residues. J lost 12 bases, V lost 0 bases, and 13 bases had no gene match.

The chain links TRBV13 to TRBJ2-5, with TRBD2 matching over 8 bases. CDR1 and CDR2 (germline): PRHDT, FYEKMQ (reference sequence). The CDR3 loop spans 17 amino acids. J was trimmed by 5 bases and V by 4 bases; bases with no gene match: 15. CDR3 amino acids: CASSSGRPGLVMETQYF. The CDR3 DNA reads as TGTGCCAGCAGCTCAGGACGCCCGGGACTAGTGATGGAGACCCAGTACTTC.

The rearrangement joins TRBV5-4 to TRBJ2-4; possibly TRBD1 for D (5 bases). V lost 5 bases to trimming and J lost 0 bases, with 12 bases between them. This CDR3 spans 15 amino acids. CDR1 and CDR2 from the germline V gene are SGHNT and YYREEE (reference sequence). CDR3 sequence: CASSLGVLAKNIQYF. CDR3 bases: TGTGCCAGCAGTTTAGGGGTACTAGCCAAAAACATTCAGTACTTC.

V and J are TRBV7-9 and TRBJ2-3; 8 nucleotides align to TRBD2. The CDR3 has 15 amino acids. Trimming cost V 4 bases and J 4 bases; bases outside gene matches: 7. CDR1 is SEHNR, CDR2 FQNEAQ, per germline (reference sequence). CDR3 in amino acids: CASSSRLARADTQYF. Here the CDR3 DNA reads TGTGCCAGCAGCTCCCGACTAGCGAGGGCAGATACGCAGTATTTT.

This chain connects TRBV11-2 to TRBJ2-7; 10 bases agree with TRBD2. V lost 6 bases, J lost 2 bases, and 7 bases stayed unmatched. The CDR3 is 15 amino acids. The germline V gene encodes CDR1 SGHAT and CDR2 FQNNGV. CDR3 residues: CASSRSGRVTYEQYF. The CDR3 nucleotides read TGTGCCAGCAGTCGCAGCGGGAGGGTTACCTACGAGCAGTACTTC.

This chain connects TRBV7-9 to TRBJ2-7; TRBD2 aligns across 10 bases. The CDR3 consists of 15 residues. V trimming: 5 bases; J trimming: 3 bases; junction bases outside the gene matches: 7. Per germline, CDR1 SEHNR and CDR2 FQNEAQ (reference sequence). In DNA, the CDR3 is TGTGCCAGCAGCCAAACTAGCGGGATCAGCTACGAGCAGTACTTC. Its translation is CASSQTSGISYEQYF.

Regarding this clone: Other nucleotide sequences in the sample specify the same CDR3. The chain links TRBV7-9 to TRBJ2-7; no clear D. The CDR3 runs to 13 residues. The germline CDR1 and CDR2 sequences are SEHNR and FQNEAQ (reference sequence). Trimming took 5 bases from V and 2 from J, leaving 10 bases between them. CDR3 sequence (DNA): TGTGCCAGCAGCCAGGACGGAACCTACGAGCAGTACTTC. Its translation: CASSQDGTYEQYF.

J is TRBJ2-7 and V is TRBV28; D is perhaps TRBD2 (5 bases). The CDR3 is made up of 15 amino acids. The germline gives CDR1 MDHEN, CDR2 SYDVKM. Trimming took 6 bases from V and 3 from J, leaving 18 bases between them. CDR3 residues: CASSPRGSALYEQYF. The CDR3, as DNA: TGTGCCAGCAGCCCCCGGGGTAGCGCTCTCTACGAGCAGTACTTC.

This chain joins TRBV6-4 and TRBJ2-1; D remains ambiguous. V dropped 2 bases and J dropped 8 bases, with 7 bases sitting between them. CDR3 length equals 12 residues. CDR1 is MRHNA, CDR2 SNTAGT, per germline. The CDR3 loop is CASSDHKDEQFF. The CDR3 DNA is TGTGCCAGCAGTGACCATAAAGATGAGCAGTTCTTC.

This chain connects TRBV13 to TRBJ2-5; 7 bases map to TRBD2. The germline V gene has CDR1 PRHDT and CDR2 FYEKMQ (reference sequence). Unmatched junction bases numbered 14, after V lost 2 bases and J lost 2 bases. The CDR3 loop spans 18 amino acids. The CDR3 sequence is CASSLLPGRSTEQETQYF. CDR3 in DNA: TGTGCCAGCAGCTTACTTCCCGGGAGGTCCACAGAGCAAGAGACCCAGTACTTC.